This T cell receptor beta chain was identified in a study of control samples from healthy donors and cancer patients. Sequencing used immunoSEQ multiplex PCR; TCRdb keeps in-frame clones, though not all of them. Of approximately 100,000 clones in the sample, almost 85% were seen once. The CDR3 contains 13 residues. The germline V gene encodes CDR1 SGHDN and CDR2 FVKESK. Trimming cost V 0 bases and J 7 bases, with 7 bases left between them. The chain combines TRBV14 with TRBJ1-5; D call uncertain. This receptor was identified in a man in his sixties in good health. Sequenced: blood. The CDR3 bases are TGTGCCAGCAGCCAAGATCTCACCCAGCCCCAGCATTTT. Translating gives CASSQDLTQPQHF.